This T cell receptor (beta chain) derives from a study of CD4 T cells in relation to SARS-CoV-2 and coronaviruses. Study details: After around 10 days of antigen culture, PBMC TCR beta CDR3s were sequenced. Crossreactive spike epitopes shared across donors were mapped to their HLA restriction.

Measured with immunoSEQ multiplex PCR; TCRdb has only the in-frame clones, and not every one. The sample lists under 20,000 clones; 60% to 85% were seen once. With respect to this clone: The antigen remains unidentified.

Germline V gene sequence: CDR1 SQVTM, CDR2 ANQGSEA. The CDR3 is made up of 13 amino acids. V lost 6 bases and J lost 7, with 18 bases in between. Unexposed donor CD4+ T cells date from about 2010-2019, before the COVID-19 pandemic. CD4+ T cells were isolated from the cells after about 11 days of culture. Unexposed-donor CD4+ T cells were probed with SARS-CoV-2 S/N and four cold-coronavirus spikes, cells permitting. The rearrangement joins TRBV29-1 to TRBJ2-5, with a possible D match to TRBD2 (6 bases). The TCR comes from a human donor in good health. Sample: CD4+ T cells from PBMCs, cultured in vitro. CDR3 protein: CSVGGLMGGTQYF. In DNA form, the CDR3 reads TGCAGCGTGGGGGGACTCATGGGCGGGACCCAGTACTTC.